The 27 T cell receptor beta chains in this list originate from one sample, sequenced in a study of T cell responses to AZD1222 COVID-19 vaccine. The table came from immunoSEQ multiplex PCR; TCRdb's copy has only in-frame clones and leaves some out. Of nearly 110,000 clones listed, around nine tenths are singletons. The specimen was peripheral blood, collected on day 0 of AZD1222 vaccination. The source of these receptors is an adult in good health.

This chain uses TRBV7-2 with TRBJ1-2; possible D gene TRBD1, 6 bases. Germline CDR1 reads SGHTA; CDR2 reads FQGNSA. The V end lost 1 base, the J end lost 3 bases, and 9 bases lay between the germline ends. This CDR3 region has 14 residues. The CDR3, as DNA: TGTGCCAGCAGCTTAGGAGGGGGGTACTATGGCTACACCTTC. Translation: CASSLGGGYYGYTF.

This clone appeared a few times. The gene calls are TRBV15 and TRBJ1-5; the D is unclear. Trimming removed 0 bases from V and 5 bases from J, with 8 bases in between. Per the germline V gene, CDR1 is LNHNV and CDR2 is YYDKDF (reference sequence). The CDR3 contains 14 residues. The CDR3 region has the DNA TGTGCCACCAGCAGAGAAGAGAGTGATCAGCCCCAGCATTTT. It specifies CATSREESDQPQHF.

The rearrangement links TRBV7-2 to TRBJ1-1, with a tentative D call TRBD1 (5 bases). The CDR3 length is 16 residues. With 1 base removed from V and 6 bases from J, the gap between germline ends came to 18 bases. From germline, CDR1 is SGHTA and CDR2 FQGNSA. In DNA form, the CDR3 reads TGTGCCAGCAGCTTAGTTTCCACCAGAGAAGGGGCTGAAGCTTTCTTT. Its protein product is CASSLVSTREGAEAFF.

This rearrangement joins TRBV20-1 to TRBJ1-1; TRBD1 aligns across 9 bases. Germline CDR1 is DFQATT and CDR2 is SNEGSKA (reference sequence). This CDR3 comprises 11 residues. Trimming removed 2 bases from V and 11 bases from J; junction bases left unmatched: 3. CDR3 sequence (DNA): TGCAGTGCTAGAACTGGACAGGGGGCTTTCTTT. Amino acid sequence: CSARTGQGAFF.

The gene calls are TRBV7-3 and TRBJ2-3; 7 nucleotides match TRBD2. V shed 5 bases and J 2 bases; nucleotides not matched to a gene: 7. Germline CDR1 reads SGHTA; CDR2 reads FQGTGA. This CDR3 comprises 15 residues. The CDR3 DNA sequence: TGTGCCAGCAGCCAAGAGGCGGGAGTCACAGATACGCAGTATTTT. Translated, it gives CASSQEAGVTDTQYF.

The chain has TRBV6-5 and TRBJ1-2; possible D gene TRBD1, 5 bases. Germline V gives CDR1 MNHEY, CDR2 SVGAGI. The V end lost 0 bases, the J end lost 5 bases, and 16 bases lay between the germline ends. CDR3 length equals 16 residues. The CDR3 is CASSYSTRASGYGYTF. The CDR3 nucleotides are TGTGCCAGCAGTTACTCGACCAGGGCCTCTGGGTATGGCTACACCTTC.

This clone has just one count. This sample includes further DNA sequences coding for the same CDR3. The gene calls are TRBV18 and TRBJ1-5; D is ambiguous. Germline loops: CDR1 KGHSH, CDR2 LQKENI. With 3 bases removed from V and 0 bases from J, the gap between germline ends came to 3 bases. The CDR3 has 13 residues. CDR3 sequence reads: CASSPNSNQPQHF. In DNA, the CDR3 is TGTGCCAGCTCACCGAATAGCAATCAGCCCCAGCATTTT.

V gene TRBV9 combines with J gene TRBJ1-3, with D uncertain. The V end lost 3 bases, the J end lost 0 bases, and 7 bases lay between the germline ends. Germline V gene sequence: CDR1 SGDLS, CDR2 YYNGEE. This CDR3 has 14 residues. The CDR3 spells CASSALTSGNTIYF. DNA of the CDR3: TGTGCCAGCAGCGCGTTGACCTCTGGAAACACCATATATTTT.

The chain is built from TRBV11-3 and TRBJ2-2; possible D gene TRBD1, 5 bases. This CDR3 spans 15 amino acids. From germline, CDR1 is SGHNT and CDR2 YENEEA. Trimming left V 5 bases short and J 3 bases short, with 13 bases between. CDR3 sequence: CASSPDSRYTGELFF. In DNA, the CDR3 is TGTGCCAGCAGCCCCGACAGTAGATACACCGGGGAGCTGTTTTTT.

Only one count was recorded for this clone. The chain couples TRBV3-1 (or the pseudogene TRBV3-2) to TRBJ1-3, with TRBD1 identical over 9 bases. Looked up from germline, CDR1 is LGHDT and CDR2 is YNNKEL (reference sequence). V gave up 4 bases and J gave up 11 bases; unmatched junction bases: 9. The CDR3 is made up of 14 amino acids. CDR3 sequence reads: CASSPGTGLLSIYF. The CDR3 DNA follows: TGTGCCAGCAGCCCCGGGACAGGGCTGCTCTCCATATATTTT.

This clone has just one count. V and J are TRBV7-9 and TRBJ1-2; D is possibly TRBD1 (5 bases). The V end lost 5 bases, the J end lost 7 bases, and 20 bases lay between the germline ends. In germline, CDR1 is SEHNR, CDR2 FQNEAQ (reference sequence). The CDR3 contains 15 residues. The CDR3 DNA reads TGTGCCAGCAGCAGCCGACCGGGGGTAGCTCGTGGCTACACCTTC. Protein sequence: CASSSRPGVARGYTF.

The CDR3 nucleotides read TGTGCCAGCAGCTATCCCGCCGGGACTAGCCTCTCCGAGCAGTACTTC. Translating gives CASSYPAGTSLSEQYF. This chain uses TRBV7-2 with TRBJ2-7; 9 bases agree with TRBD2. V gave up 4 bases and J gave up 6 bases; unmatched junction bases: 13. The CDR3 is made up of 16 amino acids. Germline V gene data show CDR1 as SGHTA and CDR2 as FQGNSA. Combining the CDR3 with reference TRBV7-2 and TRBJ2-7 gives the whole variable domain GAGVSQSPSNKVTEKGKDVELRCDPISGHTALYWYRQSLGQGLEFLIYFQGNSAPDKSGLPSDRFSAERTGGSVSTLTIQRTQQEDSAVYLCASSYPAGTSLSEQYFGPGTRLTVT.

Only one count was recorded for this clone. This chain joins TRBV5-1 and TRBJ1-4; tentative D call: TRBD1 (6 bases). Per germline, CDR1 SGHRS and CDR2 YFSETQ. V was clipped by 3 bases and J by 0 bases, with 12 bases between them. This CDR3 spans 16 amino acids. Here the CDR3 reads CASSWGHLATNEKLFF. The CDR3 DNA reads as TGCGCCAGCAGCTGGGGACATCTTGCAACTAATGAAAAACTGTTTTTT.

The genes are TRBV6-2 or TRBV6-3 and TRBJ1-6; D is undetermined. The CDR3 spans 14 residues. The V end lost 2 bases, the J end lost 9 bases, and 11 bases lay between the germline ends. Germline V gives CDR1 MNHEY, CDR2 SVGEGT. The CDR3 bases are TGTGCCAGCAGTTACGTGGGCCGGGGTTCACCCCTCCACTTT. Translation: CASSYVGRGSPLHF.

This chain uses TRBV5-1 with TRBJ1-2, with a weak D call TRBD1 (5 bases). Looked up from germline, CDR1 is SGHRS and CDR2 is YFSETQ. The CDR3 extends over 14 amino acids. With 1 base removed from V and 6 bases from J, the gap between germline ends came to 13 bases. CDR3 sequence reads: CASSLSQGGDGYTF. The CDR3 DNA sequence: TGCGCCAGCAGCTTGAGTCAGGGAGGAGATGGCTACACCTTC. Drawing the rest from reference TRBV5-1 and TRBJ1-2, the complete variable domain is KAGVTQTPRYLIKTRGQQVTLSCSPISGHRSVSWYQQTPGQGLQFLFEYFSETQRNKGNFPGRFSGRQFSNSRSEMNVSTLELGDSALYLCASSLSQGGDGYTFGSGTRLTVV.

This chain links TRBV30 with TRBJ1-5; D perhaps matches TRBD1 (5 bases). V shed 4 bases and J shed 10 bases, with 17 bases lying between them. This CDR3 is 13 amino acids long. Per the germline V gene, CDR1 is GTSNPN and CDR2 is SVGIG (reference sequence). As DNA, the CDR3 is TGTGCCTGGATGGGACCTGGACAATACCCCCAGCATTTT. Amino acids: CAWMGPGQYPQHF. Combining the CDR3 with reference TRBV30 and TRBJ1-5 gives the whole variable domain SQTIHQWPATLVQPVGSPLSLECTVEGTSNPNLYWYRQAAGRGLQLLFYSVGIGQISSEVPQNLSASRPQDRQFILSSKKLLLSDSGFYLCAWMGPGQYPQHFGDGTRLSIL.

The CDR3 reads CASSQDLAYEQYF. The CDR3 nucleotides are TGTGCCAGCAGCCAAGACCTAGCCTACGAGCAGTACTTC. This chain links TRBV4-2 with TRBJ2-7; D gene unclear. Trimming cost V 0 bases and J 2 bases, with 5 bases left between them. CDR1 is LGHNA, CDR2 YNFKEQ, per germline. The CDR3 is 13 amino acids.

The V and J genes are TRBV7-2 and TRBJ2-3, with D tentatively TRBD1 (5 bases). V was pared by 1 base and J by 8 bases, with 16 bases between. From germline, CDR1 is SGHTA and CDR2 FQGNSA. The CDR3 is 15 amino acids. DNA of the CDR3: TGTGCCAGCAGCTTAGACTCTGCAAATAGGGGTACGCAGTATTTT. This sequence encodes CASSLDSANRGTQYF.

The rearrangement links TRBV24-1 to TRBJ1-5; TRBD1 matches 10 bases. This CDR3 is built from 16 residues. Looked up from germline, CDR1 is KGHDR and CDR2 is SFDVKD. The J segment lost 2 bases and the V segment lost 9 bases, leaving 9 bases of the junction unmatched. The DNA of the CDR3 is TGTGCCACCGGGACAGGGGTTGTTTTTGGCAATCAGCCCCAGCATTTT. Its protein is CATGTGVVFGNQPQHF.

The genes are TRBV11-3 and TRBJ2-1; 9 nucleotides align to TRBD1. The germline V gene encodes CDR1 SGHNT and CDR2 YENEEA. The CDR3 runs 15 residues. The V segment lost 4 bases and the J segment 9 bases; nucleotides outside the gene matches: 10. The CDR3 loop is CASSSAGQGFSEQFF. DNA of the CDR3: TGTGCCAGCAGCTCCGCGGGACAGGGTTTTAGTGAGCAGTTCTTC.

This chain uses TRBV11-3 with TRBJ2-1; TRBD2 might be the D (7 bases). The CDR3 consists of 18 residues. CDR1 and CDR2 (germline): SGHNT, YENEEA. The V end was cut by 3 bases, the J end by 1 base, with 19 bases between. The CDR3 sequence: CASSLAPYRGASYNEQFF. CDR3 nucleotides: TGTGCCAGCAGCTTGGCCCCTTATCGGGGGGCGTCCTACAATGAGCAGTTCTTC.

CDR3 bases: TGCGCCAGCAGCCCGGAAGGGGGGACTAGGGGAGATGAGCAGTACTTC. This sequence encodes CASSPEGGTRGDEQYF. The V gene is TRBV4-3, the J gene TRBJ2-7; 8 bases agree with TRBD2. The CDR3 length is 16 residues. The germline gives CDR1 LGHNA, CDR2 YSLEER. The J segment lost 7 bases and the V segment lost 4 bases, leaving 15 bases of the junction unmatched.

The chain employs TRBV11-1 and TRBJ1-1, with TRBD1 matching 8 bases. The CDR3 has 15 amino acids. Per germline, CDR1 SGHAT and CDR2 FQDESV (reference sequence). The trim removed 5 bases at V and 8 bases at J, leaving 13 bases unmatched. The CDR3 reads CASSPSDRALPEAFF. As DNA, the CDR3 is TGTGCCAGCAGCCCTTCGGACAGGGCATTACCCGAAGCTTTCTTT.

The rearrangement joins TRBV7-2 to TRBJ1-4, with unresolved D. CDR1 SGHTA and CDR2 FQGNSA come from the germline V gene. CDR3 length equals 15 residues. V was shortened by 5 bases and J by 8 bases, with 18 bases between the two germline ends. The CDR3 DNA sequence: TGTGCCAGCAGCCCGTCATGGGGAACGCGAGAAAAACTGTTTTTT. This sequence encodes CASSPSWGTREKLFF.

This chain connects TRBV7-2 to TRBJ1-5; no reliable D call. Trimming left V 1 base short and J 0 bases short, with 7 bases between. The CDR3 consists of 15 residues. Germline lookup yields CDR1 SGHTA and CDR2 FQGNSA. The CDR3 here is CASSLVSYSNQPQHF. CDR3 sequence (DNA): TGTGCCAGCAGCTTAGTGTCCTATAGCAATCAGCCCCAGCATTTT. Drawing the rest from reference TRBV7-2 and TRBJ1-5, the complete variable domain is GAGVSQSPSNKVTEKGKDVELRCDPISGHTALYWYRQSLGQGLEFLIYFQGNSAPDKSGLPSDRFSAERTGGSVSTLTIQRTQQEDSAVYLCASSLVSYSNQPQHFGDGTRLSIL.

The rearrangement links TRBV30 to TRBJ1-6; tentative D call: TRBD1 (6 bases). Per the germline V gene, CDR1 is GTSNPN and CDR2 is SVGIG (reference sequence). There are 13 residues in the CDR3. V lost 4 bases and J lost 7, with 11 bases in between. The CDR3 is CAWTEDRNSPLHF. CDR3 bases: TGTGCCTGGACAGAGGACAGAAATTCACCCCTCCACTTT.

The chain uses TRBV6-2 or TRBV6-3 and TRBJ2-7; a weak D match, TRBD1 (5 bases). The V end was cut by 2 bases, the J end by 2 bases, with 13 bases between. The germline V gene encodes CDR1 MNHEY and CDR2 SVGEGT. This CDR3 has 15 residues. The CDR3 bases are TGTGCCAGCAGTTACCCCCGGACACCAGCCTACGAGCAGTACTTC. Residues: CASSYPRTPAYEQYF.